Here is one TCR beta chain with its context. Its antigen target is currently unknown. No qualities accompany the bases; no much larger clone lies one base away. The data were obtained in a study of blood T cell repertoires in COVID-19 (TCRdb year 2020). About the investigation overall: The collaborator samples originated in the United States, Italy and Spain and spanned the acute and convalescent phases of COVID-19. The prospective study material was composed of cDNA or gDNA derived from T cells, B-cell-depleted T cells, or PBMCs. The dataset comprised deeply sampled blood TCRbeta repertoires from subjects exposed to, actively infected with, or recovered from COVID-19. The repertoires were released in a freely available public database intended as a resource for research on the immune response to SARS-CoV-2. Samples came from the ongoing ImmuneRACE study (first 160 participants) plus 1,254 subjects from 6 global collaborators. Nearly every sample came with metadata listing a de-identified subject ID, COVID-19 status, age in years and sex. Where available, HLA class I and class II types were obtained from metadata supplied by the sample provider rather than from assay-based typing. The research as a whole found: The quantity of clinical and demographic metadata differed by source and by participant and was supplied without curation.

One collaborating source in Seattle enrolled patients while the patients were actively infected and followed the patients over time throughout the course of disease. Each collaborating institution followed its own protocols to collect whole blood in K2EDTA tubes. For TCRbeta analysis, collaborators shipped samples as frozen whole blood, isolated PBMCs, or DNA extracted from either of those sample types. TCRbeta CDR3 regions were amplified from genomic DNA using the immunoSEQ Assay, a bias-controlled multiplex PCR. From the authors' description of their analysis: The number of nucleated cells in each sample was estimated from the amplification of reference gene primers within the assay. To quantify the absolute abundance of each unique TCRbeta CDR3 rearrangement, sequence reads were collapsed and filtered. Productive Simpson clonality was computed per sample as the square root of Simpson's diversity index over productive rearrangements. This immuneACCESS table, as held by TCRdb, lists in-frame sequences with V and J called but not all clones. Of the missing ones, under half trace to an unresolved V gene in checked studies; the others have no known cause. D and trimming come from the DNA, and the V and J calls and clone size come from that table. The sample has fewer than 200,000 clones on record, approximately 80% of them singletons. The ten largest clones add up to more than 9.5% of the sample.

The CDR3 covers 13 residues, taking in both the cysteine and the phenylalanine. The DNA shown is the 39-base CDR3, in frame from base 1. Trimming costs V 2 bases and J 8 bases, and their ends lie 12 bases apart. CDR1 and CDR2 are drawn from the germline V gene: MRHNA, SNTAGT. In this chain, TRBV6-4 is recombined with TRBJ1-2, with TRBD1 as a weak D call on 6 bases. This TCR was recovered from a woman between 35 and 50 years old with COVID-19, enrolled during active disease. The sample comprised peripheral blood. The CDR3 has the sequence CASSDIPGVGYTF. The sequenced DNA: TGTGCCAGCAGTGACATTCCAGGGGTAGGCTACACCTTC.